These T cell receptor beta chains were read from a single sample in a study of blood T cell repertoires in COVID-19. Sequencing used immunoSEQ multiplex PCR; TCRdb keeps in-frame clones, though not all of them. The sample records about 8,000 clones, 88% being singletons. Sequencing was performed on peripheral blood. These receptors all come from a woman aged 45 to 65 with active or convalescent COVID-19. CDR3s include the opening cysteine and the closing phenylalanine or tryptophan. D genes are given only for firm matches. Size tells how often a clone was seen (once, few, many) or the class of an expanded clone, and some rows leave it out.

CDR3 length: 15
D gene: .
V gene: TRBV7-8
J gene: TRBJ2-7
clone size: .
CDR3 protein: CASSLAQGLGYEQYF
CDR3 DNA: TGTGCCAGCAGCTTAGCGCAGGGTTTGGGATACGAGCAGTACTTC

CDR3 length: 13
D gene: .
V gene: TRBV5-1
J gene: TRBJ1-5
clone size: .
CDR3 protein: CASRGREGQPQHF
CDR3 DNA: TGCGCCAGCAGAGGCAGGGAAGGTCAGCCCCAGCATTTT

CDR3 length: 18
D gene: TRBD2
V gene: TRBV14
J gene: TRBJ2-7
clone size: .
CDR3 protein: CASSQERLAGADSYEQYF
CDR3 DNA: TGTGCCAGCAGCCAAGAAAGGCTAGCGGGAGCAGACTCCTACGAGCAGTACTTC

CDR3 length: 16
D gene: .
V gene: TRBV7-8
J gene: TRBJ2-7
clone size: .
CDR3 protein: CASSLAISRSSYEQYF
CDR3 DNA: TGTGCCAGCAGCTTAGCTATCTCCCGGAGCTCCTACGAGCAGTACTTC

CDR3 length: 13
D gene: .
V gene: TRBV10-3
J gene: TRBJ1-1
clone size: .
CDR3 protein: CAISDRGASEAFF
CDR3 DNA: TGTGCCATCAGTGACCGGGGGGCATCTGAAGCTTTCTTT

CDR3 length: 15
D gene: TRBD2
V gene: TRBV7-2
J gene: TRBJ2-1
clone size: .
CDR3 protein: CASSPRERGTSEQFF
CDR3 DNA: TGTGCCAGCAGCCCACGAGAGCGGGGAACTTCGGAGCAGTTCTTC

CDR3 length: 11
D gene: .
V gene: TRBV30
J gene: TRBJ2-7
clone size: .
CDR3 protein: CAWGQYYEQYF
CDR3 DNA: TGTGCCTGGGGACAGTACTACGAGCAGTACTTC

CDR3 length: 14
D gene: .
V gene: TRBV5-6
J gene: TRBJ2-6
clone size: once
CDR3 protein: CASLTSSGANVLTF
CDR3 DNA: TGTGCCAGCCTCACCAGCTCTGGGGCCAACGTCCTGACTTTC

CDR3 length: 13
D gene: .
V gene: TRBV7-2
J gene: TRBJ2-7
clone size: .
CDR3 protein: CASGDRPGYEQYF
CDR3 DNA: TGTGCCAGCGGAGACAGGCCTGGATACGAGCAGTACTTC

CDR3 length: 16
D gene: .
V gene: TRBV7-8
J gene: TRBJ1-5
clone size: .
CDR3 protein: CASSPLSGFGNQPQHF
CDR3 DNA: TGTGCCAGCAGCCCGCTTTCAGGGTTCGGCAATCAGCCCCAGCATTTT